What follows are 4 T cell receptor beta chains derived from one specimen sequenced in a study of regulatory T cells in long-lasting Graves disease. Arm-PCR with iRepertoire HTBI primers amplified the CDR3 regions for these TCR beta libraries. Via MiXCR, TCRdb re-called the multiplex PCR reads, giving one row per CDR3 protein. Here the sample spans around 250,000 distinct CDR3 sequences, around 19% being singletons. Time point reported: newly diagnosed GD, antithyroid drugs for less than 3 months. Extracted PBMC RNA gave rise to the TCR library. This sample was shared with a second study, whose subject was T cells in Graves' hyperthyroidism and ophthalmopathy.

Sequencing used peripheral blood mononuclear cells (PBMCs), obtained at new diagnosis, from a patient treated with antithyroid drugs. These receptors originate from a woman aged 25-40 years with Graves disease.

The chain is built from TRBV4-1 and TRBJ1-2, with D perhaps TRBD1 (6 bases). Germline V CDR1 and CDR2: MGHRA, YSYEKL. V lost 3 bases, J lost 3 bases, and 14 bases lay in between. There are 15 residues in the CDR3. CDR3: CASSQGASNYYGYTF. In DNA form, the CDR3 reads TGCGCCAGCAGCCAGGGGGCTAGTAACTACTATGGCTACACCTTC.

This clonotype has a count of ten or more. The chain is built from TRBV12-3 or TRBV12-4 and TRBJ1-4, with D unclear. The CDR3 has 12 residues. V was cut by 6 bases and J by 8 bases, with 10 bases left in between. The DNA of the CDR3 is TGTGCCAGCAGGGATACGGTGGAAAAACTGTTTTTT. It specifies CASRDTVEKLFF.

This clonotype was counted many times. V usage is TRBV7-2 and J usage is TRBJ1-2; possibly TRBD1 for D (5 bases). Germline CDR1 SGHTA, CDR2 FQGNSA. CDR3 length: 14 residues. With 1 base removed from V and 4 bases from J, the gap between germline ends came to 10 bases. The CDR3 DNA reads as TGTGCCAGCAGCTTAGGTGACAGTGGCTATGGCTACACCTTC. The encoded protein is CASSLGDSGYGYTF.

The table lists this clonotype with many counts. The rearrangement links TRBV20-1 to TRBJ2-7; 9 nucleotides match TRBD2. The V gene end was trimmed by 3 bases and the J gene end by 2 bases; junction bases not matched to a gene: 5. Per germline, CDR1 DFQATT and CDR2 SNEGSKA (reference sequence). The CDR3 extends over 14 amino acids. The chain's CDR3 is CSARVSSGAYEQYF. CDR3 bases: TGCAGTGCTAGGGTATCTAGCGGGGCCTACGAGCAGTACTTC.